This T cell receptor (beta chain) was profiled in a study of cytomegalovirus exposure and HLA in healthy donors. PCR employed 60 Vbeta and 13 Jbeta primers. Sequencing used immunoSEQ multiplex PCR; TCRdb keeps in-frame clones, though not all of them. The sample gives about 98,000 clones, roughly 70% of which show up once; 2% to 3% is in the top ten. V shed 7 bases, J shed 5 bases, and the junction held 10 bases outside the gene matches. The CDR3 sequence is 14 residues long. The V gene's germline CDR1 is SNHLY and CDR2 FYNNEI. Sample: PBMCs. The chain employs TRBV2 and TRBJ2-7; 8 nucleotides agree with TRBD1. The TCR sequence derives from a man aged 50 or older in good health and CMV-seronegative. CDR3 protein: CASNLDREIHEQYF. The DNA of the CDR3 is TGTGCCAGCAACCTGGACAGGGAAATCCACGAGCAGTACTTC. Complete variable domain (other parts from reference TRBV2 and TRBJ2-7): EPEVTQTPSHQVTQMGQEVILRCVPISNHLYFYWYRQILGQKVEFLVSFYNNEISEKSEIFDDQFSVERPDGSNFTLKIRSTKLEDSAMYFCASNLDREIHEQYFGPGTRLTVT.